This T cell receptor (beta chain) appears in the sequencing data of a study of T-cell memory formation after mild COVID-19. Study overall: TCR clusters showed largely donor specificity. Whole-study findings and limits: Researchers found some responding clones in pre-infection memory, a sign that cross-reactive memory joined.

This clonotype was counted between two and nine times. Antigen unknown. The authors produced TCR alpha and TCR beta cDNA libraries with sample barcodes and UMIs by 5'RACE using constant-segment primers. TCRdb used MiXCR to reprocess the 5' RACE reads, holding one entry per CDR3 protein. Seen here are fewer than 150,000 distinct CDR3 sequences, over 15% observed once, and the top ten hold roughly 5.3%. The sample comprised PBMCs or a T cell subset sorted from them (not recorded which). The receptor's source is a man between 18 and 35 years old who had mild COVID-19 (a few samples of this study predate the infection). Cell type and time point are not known.

The CDR3 region is CASSEMAGLNSPLHF. CDR3 nucleotide sequence: TGTGCCAGCAGTGAAATGGCAGGGTTGAATTCACCCCTCCACTTT. The chain is built from TRBV6-1 and TRBJ1-6; D may be TRBD1 (5 bases). V gave up 2 bases and J gave up 7 bases, with 12 bases separating them. CDR1 MNHNS and CDR2 SASEGT come from the germline V gene. The CDR3 spans 15 residues.